The clone carrying this T cell receptor beta chain was recorded many times. Its target is unknown. Healthy Caucasians provided all donations. The data stem from a study of identical twins. Findings of the study overall: Twins showed weaker excess sharing in their beta out-of-frame sequences. With abundant cord blood beta clonotypes, insertions were fewer; memory repertoires showed no such pattern.

One entry per CDR3 protein, called by TCRdb with MiXCR from the 5' RACE reads. The sample holds about 570,000 distinct CDR3 sequences, approximately 9.6% seen once. The data were also submitted as part of a second study, on yellow fever vaccine responses in identical twins.

The sequence derives from a woman aged 18 to 35 in good health. The sequenced sample was PBMCs.

The CDR3 is CASSSGQGSPWIGELFF. CDR3 nucleotides: TGTGCCAGCAGTTCGGGACAGGGCAGTCCCTGGATCGGGGAGCTGTTTTTT. The genes are TRBV27 and TRBJ2-2; TRBD1 matches 9 bases. The CDR3 is 17 residues long. J was trimmed by 7 bases and V by 4 bases; bases with no gene match: 13. The germline gives CDR1 MNHEY, CDR2 SMNVEV (reference sequence).